The 17 T cell receptor beta chains given below trace back to one sample, sequenced in a study of shared clonotypes between healthy human individuals (dated by TCRdb to 2020 to 2022). The library came from the immunoSEQ multiplex PCR assay. TCRdb took this table from immuneACCESS and kept in-frame rearrangements with V and J called. Such tables lack part of the clones; where checked against another copy, unresolved V genes explain under half of the gap, and the rest is unexplained. This sample holds approximately 460,000 clones; approximately 77% were observed only once. The ten most abundant clones make up 12% of the sample. The sequencing input was PBMCs. The receptor source for this set is a woman aged 40-49 years in good health. Some clones in this sample may be carry-over from other donors' samples.

V is TRBV6-6 and J is TRBJ1-1; D is unresolved. Looked up from germline, CDR1 is MNHNY and CDR2 is SVGAGI (reference sequence). Trimming shortened V by 3 bases and J by 1 base, and 6 bases separated the two germline ends. The CDR3 has 13 residues. CDR3 in DNA: TGTGCCAGCAGTTATGCCTCGAACACTGAAGCTTTCTTT. Protein product: CASSYASNTEAFF.

This clone has a count of ten or more. Other DNA sequences in the same sample also yield this CDR3. This chain uses TRBV30 with TRBJ2-1, with TRBD2 identical over 7 bases. The ends lost 8 bases at V and 8 bases at J; junction bases unmatched: 12. CDR3 length equals 13 residues. Germline V gene data show CDR1 as GTSNPN and CDR2 as SVGIG (reference sequence). In DNA form, the CDR3 reads TGTGCCCGGAAAGTGGCGGGAGTCGATGAGCAGTTCTTC. Translation gives CARKVAGVDEQFF.

The CDR3 loop reads CASTTGTAYEQYF. CDR3 DNA sequence: TGTGCCAGCACCACCGGGACAGCCTACGAGCAGTACTTC. The rearrangement links TRBV28 to TRBJ2-7; 7 bases align to TRBD1. J gave up 2 bases and V 7 bases, and 5 bases lay outside the gene matches. The CDR3 is 13 residues long. Germline V gene data show CDR1 as MDHEN and CDR2 as SYDVKM.

With respect to this clone: A far bigger clonotype differs at one base, so this is likely a read error. The chain employs TRBV7-7 and TRBJ2-5, with D unclear. Germline V gene data show CDR1 as SSHAT and CDR2 as FNYEAQ (reference sequence). This CDR3 spans 13 amino acids. CDR3 DNA: TGTGCCAGCAGCCCAACGGTTCAAGAGACCCAGCACTTC. Translated: CASSPTVQETQHF.

This clone came up a few times. The chain couples TRBV28 to TRBJ1-1; D is uncertain. The CDR3 is 13 amino acids. Germline CDR1 and CDR2: MDHEN and SYDVKM. The germline V and J ends were trimmed by 3 bases and 4 bases, with 9 bases remaining between them. This CDR3 is CASSLPAVTEAFF. The DNA of the CDR3 is TGTGCCAGCAGTTTGCCAGCTGTCACTGAAGCTTTCTTT.

V gene TRBV5-1 combines with J gene TRBJ2-7; 9 bases are a match to TRBD2. Germline V gene data show CDR1 as SGHRS and CDR2 as YFSETQ. Unmatched junction bases numbered 8, after V lost 1 base and J lost 6 bases. The CDR3 totals 15 residues. This CDR3 reads CASSLIPAGGREQYF. The CDR3 DNA reads as TGCGCCAGCAGCTTGATCCCAGCGGGAGGTCGCGAGCAGTACTTC. Supplemented by reference TRBV5-1 and TRBJ2-7, the full variable domain reads KAGVTQTPRYLIKTRGQQVTLSCSPISGHRSVSWYQQTPGQGLQFLFEYFSETQRNKGNFPGRFSGRQFSNSRSEMNVSTLELGDSALYLCASSLIPAGGREQYFGPGTRLTVT.

This sequence joins TRBV7-2 and TRBJ2-1; possibly TRBD2 for D (6 bases). There are 17 residues in the CDR3. The V end was cut by 5 bases, the J end by 0 bases, with 17 bases between. Germline V lookup: CDR1 SGHTA, CDR2 FQGNSA. The CDR3 DNA reads as TGTGCCAGCAGCCCGCCGGGACTTTTCTTCTCCTACAATGAGCAGTTCTTC. Amino acids: CASSPPGLFFSYNEQFF.

The V gene is TRBV5-4, the J gene TRBJ2-5; D unclear. The V and J ends lost 0 bases and 4 bases respectively, with 4 bases between them. The CDR3 totals 12 residues. CDR1 SGHNT and CDR2 YYREEE come from the germline V gene (reference sequence). The CDR3 spells CASSLAGETQYF. The CDR3 bases are TGTGCCAGCAGCTTGGCGGGAGAGACCCAGTACTTC. Combining the CDR3 with reference TRBV5-4 and TRBJ2-5 gives the whole variable domain ETGVTQSPTHLIKTRGQQVTLRCSSQSGHNTVSWYQQALGQGPQFIFQYYREEENGRGNFPPRFSGLQFPNYSSELNVNALELDDSALYLCASSLAGETQYFGPGTRLLVL.

This chain links TRBV6-5 with TRBJ2-5, with D possibly being TRBD2 (6 bases). Germline CDR1 reads MNHEY; CDR2 reads SVGAGI. The ends were cut back, 4 bases at V and 1 base at J, with 16 bases in the middle. The CDR3 has 16 residues. CDR3 bases: TGTGCCAGCAGTTCCCACGTTGGAGCGGGCCAAGAGACCCAGTACTTC. Protein sequence: CASSSHVGAGQETQYF.

The V gene is TRBV15, the J gene TRBJ2-7; possible D gene TRBD1, 6 bases. Germline V gives CDR1 LNHNV, CDR2 YYDKDF (reference sequence). V lost 0 bases and J 3 bases, leaving 9 bases between the germline ends. This CDR3 spans 14 amino acids. The CDR3 loop reads CATSREQGIYEQYF. In DNA, the CDR3 is TGTGCCACCAGCAGAGAACAGGGCATCTACGAGCAGTACTTC.

The J gene is TRBJ2-2, the V gene TRBV28; TRBD2 matches at 14 bases. The CDR3 is 15 residues long. Germline CDR1 MDHEN, CDR2 SYDVKM. Losses at the gene ends were 3 bases for V and 8 bases for J; bases not matched to a gene: 2. CDR3 bases: TGTGCCAGCAGTTTGGGACTAGCGGGAGCAGGGGAGCTGTTTTTT. Protein: CASSLGLAGAGELFF.

The chain links TRBV9 to TRBJ2-7, with D hard to call. V lost 1 base to trimming and J lost 2 bases, with 7 bases between them. The CDR3 has 13 amino acids. Germline V gene data show CDR1 as SGDLS and CDR2 as YYNGEE. CDR3 loop: CASSVSPTYEQYF. The CDR3 DNA is TGTGCCAGCAGCGTAAGCCCGACCTACGAGCAGTACTTC. The full variable domain, its missing parts supplied by reference TRBV9 and TRBJ2-7, is DSGVTQTPKHLITATGQRVTLRCSPRSGDLSVYWYQQSLDQGLQFLIQYYNGEERAKGNILERFSAQQFPDLHSELNLSSLELGDSALYFCASSVSPTYEQYFGPGTRLTVT.

This clone appeared many times. The sample carries other DNA sequences with the same CDR3. This chain uses TRBV28 with TRBJ1-2, with 7 bases aligning to TRBD1. Germline assignment: CDR1 MDHEN and CDR2 SYDVKM. The CDR3 extends over 13 amino acids. V gave up 4 bases and J gave up 7 bases; unmatched junction bases: 6. Here the CDR3 reads CASSYLTGFGYTF. In nucleotides, the CDR3 is TGTGCCAGCAGTTACCTGACAGGGTTTGGCTACACCTTC.

V gene TRBV7-2 combines with J gene TRBJ2-1; 7 bases are shared with TRBD2. J lost 12 bases, V lost 5 bases, and 13 bases had no gene match. The CDR3 runs 14 residues. In germline, CDR1 is SGHTA, CDR2 FQGNSA. The CDR3 is CASSPLSGPVRQFF. In DNA form, the CDR3 reads TGTGCCAGCAGCCCCCTTAGCGGGCCTGTGCGGCAGTTCTTC.

The chain is built from TRBV28 and TRBJ2-7; 11 nucleotides agree with TRBD2. CDR1 is MDHEN, CDR2 SYDVKM, per germline. J was trimmed by 2 bases and V by 5 bases; bases with no gene match: 5. The length of the CDR3 is 15 residues. DNA for the CDR3: TGTGCCAGCAGTCCCGGACTAGCGGGTACCTACGAGCAGTACTTC. This sequence encodes CASSPGLAGTYEQYF.

The chain couples TRBV7-2 to TRBJ2-5, with 8 bases fitting TRBD1. The DNA end lines up better with TRBJ2-7; the J call may be wrong. Germline V gives CDR1 SGHTA, CDR2 FQGNSA. The CDR3 extends over 15 amino acids. The CDR3 DNA sequence: TGTGCCAGCAGCCTGACCGGGACAGGTCCCTACGAGCAGTACTTC. It encodes CASSLTGTGPYEQYF.

This sequence joins TRBV27 and TRBJ2-7; 9 positions agree with TRBD1. There are 15 residues in the CDR3. V shed 6 bases and J 2 bases; nucleotides not matched to a gene: 8. The germline V gene has CDR1 MNHEY and CDR2 SMNVEV (reference sequence). DNA of the CDR3: TGTGCCAGCAGCACCCGCGGGGACAGGGCCTACGAGCAGTACTTC. It translates to CASSTRGDRAYEQYF.